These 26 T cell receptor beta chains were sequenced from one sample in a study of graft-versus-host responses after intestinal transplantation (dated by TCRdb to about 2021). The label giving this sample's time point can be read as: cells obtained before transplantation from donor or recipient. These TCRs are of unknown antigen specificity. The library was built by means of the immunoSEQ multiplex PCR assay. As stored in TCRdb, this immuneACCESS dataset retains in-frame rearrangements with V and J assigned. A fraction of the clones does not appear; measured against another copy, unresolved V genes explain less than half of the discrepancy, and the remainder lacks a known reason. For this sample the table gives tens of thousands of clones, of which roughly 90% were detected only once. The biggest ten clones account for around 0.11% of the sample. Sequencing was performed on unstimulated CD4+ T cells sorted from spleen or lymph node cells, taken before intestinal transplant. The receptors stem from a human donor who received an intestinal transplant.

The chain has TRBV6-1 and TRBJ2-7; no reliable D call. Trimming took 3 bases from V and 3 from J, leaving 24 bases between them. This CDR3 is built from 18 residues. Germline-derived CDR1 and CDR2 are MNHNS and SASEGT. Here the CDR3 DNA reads TGTGCCAGCAGTGAGCTGTTGGTAGACTCGTCATTCCACTACGAGCAGTACTTC. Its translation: CASSELLVDSSFHYEQYF.

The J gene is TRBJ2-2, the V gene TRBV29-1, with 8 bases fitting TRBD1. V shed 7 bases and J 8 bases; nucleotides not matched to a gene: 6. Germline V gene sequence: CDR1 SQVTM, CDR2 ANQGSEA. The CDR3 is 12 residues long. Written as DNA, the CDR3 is TGCAGCGCAAACAGGGGGTCTGGGGAGCTGTTTTTT. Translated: CSANRGSGELFF.

The CDR3 loop reads CASRSWGDSNQPQHF. For the CDR3, the DNA is TGTGCCAGCCGCTCTTGGGGAGATAGCAATCAGCCCCAGCATTTT. V gene TRBV6-5 combines with J gene TRBJ1-5; D call uncertain. Germline loops: CDR1 MNHEY, CDR2 SVGAGI. The V end lost 8 bases, the J end lost 0 bases, and 14 bases lay between the germline ends. The CDR3 contains 15 residues.

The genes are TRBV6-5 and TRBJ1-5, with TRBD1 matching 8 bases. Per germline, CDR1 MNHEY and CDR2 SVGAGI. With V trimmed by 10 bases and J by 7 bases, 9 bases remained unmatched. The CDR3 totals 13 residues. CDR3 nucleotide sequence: TGTGCCACCGGACAGGGCTGGGGGCAGCCCCAGCATTTT. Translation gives CATGQGWGQPQHF.

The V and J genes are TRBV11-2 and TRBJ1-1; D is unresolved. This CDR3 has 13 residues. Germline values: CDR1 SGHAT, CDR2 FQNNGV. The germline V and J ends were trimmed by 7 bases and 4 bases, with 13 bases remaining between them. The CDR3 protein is CASTGEWATEAFF. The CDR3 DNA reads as TGTGCCAGCACCGGGGAGTGGGCCACTGAAGCTTTCTTT.

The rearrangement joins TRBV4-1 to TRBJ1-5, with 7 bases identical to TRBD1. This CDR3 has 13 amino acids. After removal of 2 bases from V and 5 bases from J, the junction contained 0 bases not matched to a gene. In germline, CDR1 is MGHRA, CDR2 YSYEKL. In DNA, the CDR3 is TGCGCCAGCAGCCAACAGGGGGATCAGCCCCAGCATTTT. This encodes CASSQQGDQPQHF.

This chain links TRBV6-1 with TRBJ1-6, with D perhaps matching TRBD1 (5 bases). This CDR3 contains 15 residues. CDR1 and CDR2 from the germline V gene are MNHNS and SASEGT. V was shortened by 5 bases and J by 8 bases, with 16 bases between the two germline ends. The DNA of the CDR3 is TGTGCCAGCAGTATCAGGGCGGTTAGAGATTCACCCCTCCACTTT. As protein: CASSIRAVRDSPLHF.

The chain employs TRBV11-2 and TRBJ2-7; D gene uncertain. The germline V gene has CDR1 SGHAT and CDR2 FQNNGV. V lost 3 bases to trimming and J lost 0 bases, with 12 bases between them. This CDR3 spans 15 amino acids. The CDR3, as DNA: TGTGCCAGCAGCTTGGAGCATCCCGACTCCTACGAGCAGTACTTC. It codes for CASSLEHPDSYEQYF.

The CDR3 sequence: CASSEVRSEQYF. The CDR3 nucleotides are TGTGCCAGCAGTGAAGTCCGGAGCGAGCAGTACTTC. The V gene is TRBV6-1, the J gene TRBJ2-7, with D uncertain. CDR3 size: 12 residues. With 1 base removed from V and 6 bases from J, the gap between germline ends came to 7 bases. Germline lookup yields CDR1 MNHNS and CDR2 SASEGT.

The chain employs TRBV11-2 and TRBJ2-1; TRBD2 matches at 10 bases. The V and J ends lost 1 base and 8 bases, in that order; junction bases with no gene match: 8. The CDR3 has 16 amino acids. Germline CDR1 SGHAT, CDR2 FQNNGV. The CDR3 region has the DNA TGTGCCAGCAGCTTAGGTGTAGCGGGGGGATTGGATGAGCAGTTCTTC. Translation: CASSLGVAGGLDEQFF. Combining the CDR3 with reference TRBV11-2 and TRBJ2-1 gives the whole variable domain EAGVAQSPRYKIIEKRQSVAFWCNPISGHATLYWYQQILGQGPKLLIQFQNNGVVDDSQLPKDRFSAERLKGVDSTLKIQPAKLEDSAVYLCASSLGVAGGLDEQFFGPGTRLTVL.

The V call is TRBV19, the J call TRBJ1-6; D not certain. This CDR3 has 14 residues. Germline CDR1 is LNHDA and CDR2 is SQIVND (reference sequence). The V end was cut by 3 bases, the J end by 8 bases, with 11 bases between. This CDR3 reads CASSIPGSDSPLHF. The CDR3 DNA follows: TGTGCCAGTAGTATTCCCGGGTCCGATTCACCCCTCCACTTT.

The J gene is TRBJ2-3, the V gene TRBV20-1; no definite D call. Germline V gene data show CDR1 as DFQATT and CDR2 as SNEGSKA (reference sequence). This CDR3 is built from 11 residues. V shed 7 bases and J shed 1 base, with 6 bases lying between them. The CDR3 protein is CSGLGTDTQYF. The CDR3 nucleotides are TGCAGTGGCCTAGGCACAGATACGCAGTATTTT.

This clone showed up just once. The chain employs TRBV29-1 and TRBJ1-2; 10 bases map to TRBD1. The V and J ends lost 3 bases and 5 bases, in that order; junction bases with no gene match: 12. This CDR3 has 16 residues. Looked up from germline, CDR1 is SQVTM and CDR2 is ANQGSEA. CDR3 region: CSVDSRGGDRGYGYTF. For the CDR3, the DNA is TGCAGCGTTGACTCAAGGGGGGGGGACAGGGGTTATGGCTACACCTTC.

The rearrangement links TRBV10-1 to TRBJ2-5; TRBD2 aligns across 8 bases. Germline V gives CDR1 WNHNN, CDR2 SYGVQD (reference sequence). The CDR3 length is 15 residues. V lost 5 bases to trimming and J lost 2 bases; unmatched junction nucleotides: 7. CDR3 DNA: TGCGCCAGCAGTCCGAGCGGGGGAGGGCAAGAGACCCAGTACTTC. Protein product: CASSPSGGGQETQYF.

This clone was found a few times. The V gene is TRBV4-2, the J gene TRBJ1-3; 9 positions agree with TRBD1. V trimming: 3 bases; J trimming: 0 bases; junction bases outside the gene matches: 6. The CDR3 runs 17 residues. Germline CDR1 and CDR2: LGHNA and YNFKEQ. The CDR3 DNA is TGTGCCAGCAGCCAGGGACAGGGAAGCCTCTCTGGAAACACCATATATTTT. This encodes CASSQGQGSLSGNTIYF.

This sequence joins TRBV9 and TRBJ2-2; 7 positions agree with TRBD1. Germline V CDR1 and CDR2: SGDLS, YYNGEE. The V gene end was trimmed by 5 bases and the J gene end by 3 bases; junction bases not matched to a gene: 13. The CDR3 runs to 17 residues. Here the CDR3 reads CASSMIDRVGYTGELFF. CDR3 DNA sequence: TGTGCCAGCAGTATGATAGACAGGGTCGGGTACACCGGGGAGCTGTTTTTT.

The CDR3 protein is CASSLGGPQETQYF. CDR3 nucleotides: TGTGCCAGCAGCTTAGGGGGGCCCCAAGAGACCCAGTACTTC. V gene TRBV7-8 combines with J gene TRBJ2-5; perhaps TRBD1 as D (6 bases). CDR1 and CDR2 from the germline V gene are SGHVS and FQNEAQ. The CDR3 loop spans 14 amino acids. Trimming removed 1 base at V and 1 base at J, with 7 bases between.

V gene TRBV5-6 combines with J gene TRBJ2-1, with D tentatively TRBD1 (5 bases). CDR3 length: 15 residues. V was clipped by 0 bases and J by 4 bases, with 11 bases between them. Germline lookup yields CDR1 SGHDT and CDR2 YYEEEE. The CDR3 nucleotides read TGTGCCAGCAGCTTGGTCGGCAGGGAATACAATGAGCAGTTCTTC. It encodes CASSLVGREYNEQFF.

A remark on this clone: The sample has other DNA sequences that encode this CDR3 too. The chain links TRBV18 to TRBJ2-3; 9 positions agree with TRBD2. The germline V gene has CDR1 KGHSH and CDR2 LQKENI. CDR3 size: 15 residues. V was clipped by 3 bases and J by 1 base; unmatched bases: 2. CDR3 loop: CASSPSSGGTDTQYF. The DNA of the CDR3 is TGTGCCAGCTCACCGTCTAGCGGGGGCACAGATACGCAGTATTTT.

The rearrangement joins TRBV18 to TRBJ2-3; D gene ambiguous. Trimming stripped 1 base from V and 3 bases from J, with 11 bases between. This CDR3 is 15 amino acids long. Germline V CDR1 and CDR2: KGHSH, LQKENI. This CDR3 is CASSPRNSWTDTQYF. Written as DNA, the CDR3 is TGTGCCAGCTCACCACGAAACAGTTGGACAGATACGCAGTATTTT. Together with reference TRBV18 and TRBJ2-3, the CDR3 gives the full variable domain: NAGVMQNPRHLVRRRGQEARLRCSPMKGHSHVYWYRQLPEEGLKFMVYLQKENIIDESGMPKERFSAEFPKEGPSILRIQQVVRGDSAAYFCASSPRNSWTDTQYFGPGTRLTVL.

This chain's CDR3 is CASSLAGGSYEQYF. The CDR3 coding sequence is TGTGCCAGCAGCCTAGCGGGGGGGTCCTACGAGCAGTACTTC. The rearrangement uses TRBV9 and TRBJ2-7, with 12 bases matching TRBD2. V was pared by 4 bases and J by 1 base, with 0 bases of the junction left unmatched. The germline CDR1 and CDR2 sequences are SGDLS and YYNGEE. CDR3 length: 14 amino acids. Full variable domain (outside the CDR3, taken from reference TRBV9 and TRBJ2-7): DSGVTQTPKHLITATGQRVTLRCSPRSGDLSVYWYQQSLDQGLQFLIQYYNGEERAKGNILERFSAQQFPDLHSELNLSSLELGDSALYFCASSLAGGSYEQYFGPGTRLTVT.

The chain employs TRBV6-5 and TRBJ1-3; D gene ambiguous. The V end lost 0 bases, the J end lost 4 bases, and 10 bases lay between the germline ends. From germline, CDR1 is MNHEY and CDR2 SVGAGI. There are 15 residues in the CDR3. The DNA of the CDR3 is TGTGCCAGCAGTTACTCGGGAGGGAAGGGAAACACCATATATTTT. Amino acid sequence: CASSYSGGKGNTIYF.

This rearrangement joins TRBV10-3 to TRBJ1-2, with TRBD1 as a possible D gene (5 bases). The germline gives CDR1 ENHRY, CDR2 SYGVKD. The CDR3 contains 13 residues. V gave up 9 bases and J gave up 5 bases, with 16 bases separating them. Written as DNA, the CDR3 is TGTGCCATAGAGTCCGACAGCGATTATGGCTACACCTTC. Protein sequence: CAIESDSDYGYTF.

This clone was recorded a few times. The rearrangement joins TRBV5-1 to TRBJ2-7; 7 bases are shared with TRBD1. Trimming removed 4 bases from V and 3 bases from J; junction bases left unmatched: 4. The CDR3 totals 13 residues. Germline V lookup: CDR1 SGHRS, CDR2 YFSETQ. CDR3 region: CASSTGEIYEQYF. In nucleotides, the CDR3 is TGCGCCAGCAGCACAGGGGAAATCTACGAGCAGTACTTC.

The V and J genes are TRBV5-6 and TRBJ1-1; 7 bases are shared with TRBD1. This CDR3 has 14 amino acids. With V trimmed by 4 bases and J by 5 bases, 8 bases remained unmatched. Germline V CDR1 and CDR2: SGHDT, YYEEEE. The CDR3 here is CASSVAGGRTEAFF. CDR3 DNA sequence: TGTGCCAGCAGCGTAGCAGGGGGTAGGACTGAAGCTTTCTTT.

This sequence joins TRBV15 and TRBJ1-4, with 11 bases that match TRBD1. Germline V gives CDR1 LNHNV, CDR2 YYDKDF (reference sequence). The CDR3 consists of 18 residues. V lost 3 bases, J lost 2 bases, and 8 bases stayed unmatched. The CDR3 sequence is CATSRGTGGRGTNEKLFF. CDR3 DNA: TGTGCCACCAGCAGGGGGACAGGGGGACGTGGTACTAATGAAAAACTGTTTTTT.